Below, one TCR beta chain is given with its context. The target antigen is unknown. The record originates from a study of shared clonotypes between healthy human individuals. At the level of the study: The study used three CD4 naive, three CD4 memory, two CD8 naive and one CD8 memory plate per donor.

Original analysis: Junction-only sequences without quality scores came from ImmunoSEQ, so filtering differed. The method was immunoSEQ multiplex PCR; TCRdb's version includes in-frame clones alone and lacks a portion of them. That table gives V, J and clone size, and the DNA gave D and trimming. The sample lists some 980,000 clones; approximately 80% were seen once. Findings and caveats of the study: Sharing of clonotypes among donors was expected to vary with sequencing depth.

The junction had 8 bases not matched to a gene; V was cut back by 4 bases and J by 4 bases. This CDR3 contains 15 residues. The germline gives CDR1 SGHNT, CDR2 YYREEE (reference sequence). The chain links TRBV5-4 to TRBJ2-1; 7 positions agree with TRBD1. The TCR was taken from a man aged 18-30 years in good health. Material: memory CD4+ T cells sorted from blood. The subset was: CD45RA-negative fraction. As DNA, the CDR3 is TGTGCCAGCAGCCGCCGGGACAGAGTTTACAATGAGCAGTTCTTC. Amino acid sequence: CASSRRDRVYNEQFF.